The present T cell receptor (beta chain) was sequenced within a study of OX40 agonist ivuxolimab in advanced cancers. Study-wide results and limits: CD8+ T cells averaged more expanded clones than CD4+.

CDR1 and CDR2 (germline): KGHSH, LQKENI. The CDR3 totals 15 residues. The V gene end was trimmed by 0 bases and the J gene end by 4 bases; junction bases not matched to a gene: 6. The data were produced by immunoSEQ multiplex PCR, yet TCRdb's version contains in-frame clones alone and is incomplete. The sample lists some 99,000 clones, around 88% seen once, with about 0.5% in the top ten. On this clone itself: Antigen specificity is unknown.

The sample consisted of CD4+ or CD8+ T cells sorted from blood, taken in a trial of the OX40 agonist ivuxolimab. The receptor's source is an adult with an advanced solid tumor such as melanoma, head and neck, liver or kidney cancer. This chain links TRBV18 with TRBJ2-7; 7 bases agree with TRBD2. The chain's CDR3 is CASSPPGGVVYEQYF. The CDR3 coding sequence is TGTGCCAGCTCACCACCGGGGGGGGTTGTATACGAGCAGTACTTC.